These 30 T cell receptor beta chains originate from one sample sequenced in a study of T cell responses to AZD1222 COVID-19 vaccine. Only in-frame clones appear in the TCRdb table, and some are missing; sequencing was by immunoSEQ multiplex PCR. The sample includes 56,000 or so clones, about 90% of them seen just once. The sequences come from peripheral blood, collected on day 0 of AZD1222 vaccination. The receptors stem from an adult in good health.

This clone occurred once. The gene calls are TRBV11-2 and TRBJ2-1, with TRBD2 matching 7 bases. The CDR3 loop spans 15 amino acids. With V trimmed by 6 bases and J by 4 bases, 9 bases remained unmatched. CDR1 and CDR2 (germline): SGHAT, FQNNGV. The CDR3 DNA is TGTGCCAGCAGATCTGGGGGGGAGTATTACAATGAGCAGTTCTTC. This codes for CASRSGGEYYNEQFF.

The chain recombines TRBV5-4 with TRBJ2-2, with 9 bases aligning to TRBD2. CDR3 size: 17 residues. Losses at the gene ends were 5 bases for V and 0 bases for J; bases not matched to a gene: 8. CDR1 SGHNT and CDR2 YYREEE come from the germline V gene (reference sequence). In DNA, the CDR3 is TGTGCCAGCAGTTCGACGGCTAGCGGGACGAACACCGGGGAGCTGTTTTTT. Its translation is CASSSTASGTNTGELFF.

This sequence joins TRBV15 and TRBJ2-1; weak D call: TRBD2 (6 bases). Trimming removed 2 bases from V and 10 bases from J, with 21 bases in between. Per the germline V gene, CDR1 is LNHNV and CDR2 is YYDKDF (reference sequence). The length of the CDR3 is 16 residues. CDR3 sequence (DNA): TGTGCCACCAGCAGACGTTTTCGGGACTCACGAGGGGAGCAGTTCTTC. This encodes CATSRRFRDSRGEQFF.

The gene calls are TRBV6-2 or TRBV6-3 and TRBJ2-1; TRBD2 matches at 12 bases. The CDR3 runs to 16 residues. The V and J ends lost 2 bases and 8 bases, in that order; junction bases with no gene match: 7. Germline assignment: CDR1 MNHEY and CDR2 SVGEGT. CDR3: CASSYGIASGRDEQFF. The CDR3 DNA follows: TGTGCCAGCAGTTACGGGATCGCTAGCGGGAGGGATGAGCAGTTCTTC.

The CDR3 spells CASSRGRGLHF. The DNA for the CDR3 is TGTGCCAGCAGCCGGGGGAGAGGCCTCCACTTT. V usage is TRBV3-1 (or the pseudogene TRBV3-2) and J usage is TRBJ1-6; tentative D call: TRBD1 (5 bases). V was clipped by 4 bases and J by 15 bases, with 10 bases between them. The CDR3 length is 11 residues. The V gene's germline CDR1 is LGHDT and CDR2 YNNKEL (reference sequence).

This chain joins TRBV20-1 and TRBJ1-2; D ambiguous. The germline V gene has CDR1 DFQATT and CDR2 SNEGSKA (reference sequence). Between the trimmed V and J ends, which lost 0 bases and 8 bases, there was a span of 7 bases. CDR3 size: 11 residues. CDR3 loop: CSARDRRGYTF. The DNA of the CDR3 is TGCAGTGCTAGAGACAGGAGGGGCTACACCTTC.

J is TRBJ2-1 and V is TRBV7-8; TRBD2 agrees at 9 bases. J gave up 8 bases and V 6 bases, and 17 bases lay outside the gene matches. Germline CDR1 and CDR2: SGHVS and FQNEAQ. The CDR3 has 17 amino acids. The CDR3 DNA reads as TGTGCCAGCAGTTCCTTACTGCCAGCGGGAGGAAGTGATGAGCAGTTCTTC. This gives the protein CASSSLLPAGGSDEQFF.

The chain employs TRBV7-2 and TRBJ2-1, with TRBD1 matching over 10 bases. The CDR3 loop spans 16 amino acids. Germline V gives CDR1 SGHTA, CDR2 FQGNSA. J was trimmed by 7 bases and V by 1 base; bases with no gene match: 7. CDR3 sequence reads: CASSLEGTGVWNEQFF. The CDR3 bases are TGTGCCAGCAGCTTAGAGGGGACAGGGGTGTGGAATGAGCAGTTCTTC.

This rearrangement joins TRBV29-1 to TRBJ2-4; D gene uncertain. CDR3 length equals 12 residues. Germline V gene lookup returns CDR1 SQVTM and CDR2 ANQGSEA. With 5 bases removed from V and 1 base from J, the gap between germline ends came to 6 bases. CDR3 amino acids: CSVRLAKNIQYF. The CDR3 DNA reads TGCAGCGTTAGGCTTGCCAAAAACATTCAGTACTTC.

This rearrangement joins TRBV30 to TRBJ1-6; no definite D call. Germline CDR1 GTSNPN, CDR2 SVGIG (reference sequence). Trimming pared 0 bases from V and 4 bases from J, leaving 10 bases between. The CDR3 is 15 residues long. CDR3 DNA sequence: TGTGCCTGGAGTGTACTAACCGGGTATAATTCACCCCTCCACTTT. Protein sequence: CAWSVLTGYNSPLHF.

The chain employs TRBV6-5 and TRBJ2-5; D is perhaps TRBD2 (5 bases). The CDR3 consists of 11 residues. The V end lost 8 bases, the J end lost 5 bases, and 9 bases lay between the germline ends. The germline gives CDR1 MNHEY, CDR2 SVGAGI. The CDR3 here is CASGSGETQYF. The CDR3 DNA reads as TGTGCCAGCGGGAGTGGGGAGACCCAGTACTTC.

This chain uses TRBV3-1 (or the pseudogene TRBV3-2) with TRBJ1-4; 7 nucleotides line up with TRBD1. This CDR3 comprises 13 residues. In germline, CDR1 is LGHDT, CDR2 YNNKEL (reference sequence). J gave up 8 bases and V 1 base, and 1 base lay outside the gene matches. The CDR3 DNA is TGTGCCAGCAGCCAAGCGACAGGGGAAAAACTGTTTTTT. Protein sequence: CASSQATGEKLFF.

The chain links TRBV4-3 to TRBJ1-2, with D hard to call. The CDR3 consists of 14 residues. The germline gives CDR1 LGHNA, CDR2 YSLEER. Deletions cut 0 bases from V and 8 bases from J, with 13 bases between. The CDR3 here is CASSQDSALWGYTF. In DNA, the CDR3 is TGCGCCAGCAGCCAAGATTCGGCCCTCTGGGGCTACACCTTC.

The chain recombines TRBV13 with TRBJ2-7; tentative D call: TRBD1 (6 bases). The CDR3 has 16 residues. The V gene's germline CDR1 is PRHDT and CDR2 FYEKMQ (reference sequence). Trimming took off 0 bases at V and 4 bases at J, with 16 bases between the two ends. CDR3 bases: TGTGCCAGCAGCTTAGGCCTAATCGGGACATCATACGAGCAGTACTTC. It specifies CASSLGLIGTSYEQYF.

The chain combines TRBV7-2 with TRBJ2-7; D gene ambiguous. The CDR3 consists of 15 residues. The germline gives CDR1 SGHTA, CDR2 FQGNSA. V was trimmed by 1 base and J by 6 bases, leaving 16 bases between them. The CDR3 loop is CASSLGSRASGEQYF. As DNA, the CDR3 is TGTGCCAGCAGCTTAGGTTCAAGGGCATCCGGCGAGCAGTACTTC.

CDR3 amino acids: CASSQDPGRTRINYGYTF. The CDR3 DNA reads as TGCGCCAGCAGCCAAGACCCGGGACGGACGAGAATCAACTATGGCTACACCTTC. The rearrangement uses TRBV4-3 and TRBJ1-2; weak D call: TRBD1 (5 bases). From germline, CDR1 is LGHNA and CDR2 YSLEER. The CDR3 consists of 18 residues. Trimming pared 0 bases from V and 2 bases from J, leaving 19 bases between.

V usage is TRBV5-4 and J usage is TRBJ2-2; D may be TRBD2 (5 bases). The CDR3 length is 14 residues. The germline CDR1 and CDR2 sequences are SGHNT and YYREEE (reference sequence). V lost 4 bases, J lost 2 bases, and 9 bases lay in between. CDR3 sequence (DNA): TGTGCCAGCAGCGGCGGGTTCAACACCGGGGAGCTGTTTTTT. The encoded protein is CASSGGFNTGELFF.

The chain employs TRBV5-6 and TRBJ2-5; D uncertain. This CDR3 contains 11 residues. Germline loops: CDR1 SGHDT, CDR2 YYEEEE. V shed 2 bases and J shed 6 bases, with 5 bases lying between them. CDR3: CASSFLQTQYF. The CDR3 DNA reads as TGTGCCAGCAGCTTTCTGCAGACCCAGTACTTC.

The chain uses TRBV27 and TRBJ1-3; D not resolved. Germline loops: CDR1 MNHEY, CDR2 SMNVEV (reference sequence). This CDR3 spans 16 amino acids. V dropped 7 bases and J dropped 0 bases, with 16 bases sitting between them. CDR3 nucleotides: TGTGCCAGCATTGAGGCAGGTCTATCCTCTGGAAACACCATATATTTT. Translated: CASIEAGLSSGNTIYF.

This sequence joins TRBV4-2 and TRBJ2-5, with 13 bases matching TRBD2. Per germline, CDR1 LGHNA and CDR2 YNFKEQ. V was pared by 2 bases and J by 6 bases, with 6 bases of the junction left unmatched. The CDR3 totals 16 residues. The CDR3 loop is CASSQPGTSGIQTQYF. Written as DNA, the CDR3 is TGTGCCAGCAGCCAACCAGGGACTAGCGGGATACAGACCCAGTACTTC.

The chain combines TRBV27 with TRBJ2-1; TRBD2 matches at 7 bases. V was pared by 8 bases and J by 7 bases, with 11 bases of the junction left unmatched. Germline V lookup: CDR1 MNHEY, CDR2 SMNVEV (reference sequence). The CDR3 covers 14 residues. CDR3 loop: CASRLADMRNEQFF. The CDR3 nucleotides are TGTGCCAGCCGGCTAGCGGATATGAGGAATGAGCAGTTCTTC.

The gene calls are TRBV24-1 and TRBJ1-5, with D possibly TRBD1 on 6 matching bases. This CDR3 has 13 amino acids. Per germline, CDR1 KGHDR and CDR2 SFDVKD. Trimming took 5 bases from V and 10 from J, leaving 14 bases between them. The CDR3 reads CATSVGTSGPQHF. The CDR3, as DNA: TGTGCCACCAGTGTTGGGACATCTGGACCCCAGCATTTT.

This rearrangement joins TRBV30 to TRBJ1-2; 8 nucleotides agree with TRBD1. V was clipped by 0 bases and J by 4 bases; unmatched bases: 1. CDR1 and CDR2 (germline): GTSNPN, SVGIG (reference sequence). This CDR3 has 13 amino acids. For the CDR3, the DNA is TGTGCCTGGAGTGTACAGGGGGGCTATGGCTACACCTTC. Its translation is CAWSVQGGYGYTF.

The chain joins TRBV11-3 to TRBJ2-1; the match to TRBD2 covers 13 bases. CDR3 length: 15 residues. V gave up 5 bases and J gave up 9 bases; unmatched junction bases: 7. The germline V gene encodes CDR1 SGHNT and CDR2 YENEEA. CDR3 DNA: TGTGCCAGCAGCCGGACTAGCGGGAGCGTTGGTGAGCAGTTCTTC. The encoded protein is CASSRTSGSVGEQFF.

This chain's CDR3 is CATSTGWTGVGETQYF. CDR3 coding DNA: TGTGCCACCAGTACCGGCTGGACAGGGGTTGGGGAGACCCAGTACTTC. The chain carries TRBV24-1 and TRBJ2-5; 9 nucleotides align to TRBD1. CDR3 length equals 16 residues. The V segment lost 6 bases and the J segment 5 bases; nucleotides outside the gene matches: 12. Germline CDR1 reads KGHDR; CDR2 reads SFDVKD.

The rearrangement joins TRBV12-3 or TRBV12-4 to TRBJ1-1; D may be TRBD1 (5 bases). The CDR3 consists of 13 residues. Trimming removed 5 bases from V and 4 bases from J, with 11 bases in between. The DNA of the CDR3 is TGTGCCAGCAGTATGAGGGACCCCACTGAAGCTTTCTTT. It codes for CASSMRDPTEAFF.

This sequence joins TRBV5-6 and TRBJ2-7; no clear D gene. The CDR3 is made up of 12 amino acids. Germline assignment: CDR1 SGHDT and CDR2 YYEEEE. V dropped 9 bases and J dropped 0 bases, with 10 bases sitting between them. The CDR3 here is CATTQSSYEQYF. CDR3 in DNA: TGTGCCACTACTCAAAGCTCCTACGAGCAGTACTTC. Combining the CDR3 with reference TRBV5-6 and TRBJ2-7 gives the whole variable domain DAGVTQSPTHLIKTRGQQVTLRCSPKSGHDTVSWYQQALGQGPQFIFQYYEEEERQRGNFPDRFSGHQFPNYSSELNVNALLLGDSALYLCATTQSSYEQYFGPGTRLTVT.

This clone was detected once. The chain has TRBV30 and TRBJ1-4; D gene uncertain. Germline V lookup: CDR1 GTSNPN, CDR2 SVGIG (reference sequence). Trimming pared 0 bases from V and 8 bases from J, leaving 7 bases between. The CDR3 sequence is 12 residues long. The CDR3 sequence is CAWSVIREKLFF. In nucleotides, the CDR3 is TGTGCCTGGAGTGTAATTAGAGAAAAACTGTTTTTT.

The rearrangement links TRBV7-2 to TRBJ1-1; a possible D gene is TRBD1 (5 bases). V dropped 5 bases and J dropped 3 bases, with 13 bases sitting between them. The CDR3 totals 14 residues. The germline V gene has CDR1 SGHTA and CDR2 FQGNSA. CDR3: CASSPQGVDTEAFF. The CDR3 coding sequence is TGTGCCAGCAGCCCGCAGGGAGTGGACACTGAAGCTTTCTTT.

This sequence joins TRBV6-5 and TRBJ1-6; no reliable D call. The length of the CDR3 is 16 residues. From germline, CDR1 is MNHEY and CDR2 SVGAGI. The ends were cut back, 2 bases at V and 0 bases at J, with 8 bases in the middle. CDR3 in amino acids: CASSYPASSYNSPLHF. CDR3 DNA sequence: TGTGCCAGCAGTTACCCCGCTAGCTCCTATAATTCACCCCTCCACTTT.